This T cell receptor (beta chain) derives from a study of early T cells in non-severe SARS-CoV-2 infection. TCRdb recomputed calls from the 5' RACE reads with MiXCR, one row per CDR3 protein. Of over 50,000 distinct CDR3 sequences detected, about a tenth appear once; the ten largest clones hold 1.5% to 2%. The CDR3 is 13 amino acids. V shed 0 bases and J shed 7 bases, with 9 bases lying between them. Germline-derived CDR1 and CDR2 are SGHVS and FQNEAQ. This clonotype was counted at least ten times. The TCR comes from an adult who was a healthcare worker with PCR-confirmed SARS-CoV-2 infection or an uninfected control (not recorded which). The gene calls are TRBV7-8 and TRBJ1-1; no reliable D call. Sequenced material: whole blood. For the CDR3, the DNA is TGTGCCAGCAGCTTAGCACTCGGGAGTGAAGCTTTCTTT. Its translation: CASSLALGSEAFF.